This TCR beta chain was captured in a study of graft-versus-host responses after intestinal transplantation. Study in general: All of the recipients had induction that used anti-thymocyte globulin, then tacrolimus and steroids for about 3 years. General study points: Allografts carried high graft-versus-host to host-versus-graft clonal ratios in patients having graft-donor T cell macrochimerism. Among recipient marrow samples, GvH clones were found; some appeared first in ileum or blood.

The data were produced by immunoSEQ multiplex PCR, yet TCRdb's version contains in-frame clones alone and is incomplete. The table lists around 9,000 clones, 78% of them singletons. Trimming cost V 5 bases and J 3 bases, with 13 bases left between them. CDR1 is MNHEY, CDR2 SVGAGI, per germline. The CDR3 contains 15 residues. As for this clone: The antigen remains unidentified.

From the graft tissue, intraepithelial and lamina propria lymphocytes were released through processing. This sequence joins TRBV6-5 and TRBJ2-2; D is tentatively TRBD1 or TRBD2 (5 bases each). Sequenced here: ileum tissue, sampled about 530 days after intestinal transplant. The receptor's source is a human patient who received an intestinal transplant, so some T cells may come from the graft donor. CDR3 in amino acids: CASSRTGRDTGELFF. In DNA form, the CDR3 reads TGTGCCAGCAGTCGGACGGGGCGCGACACCGGGGAGCTGTTTTTT.